This T cell receptor beta chain was identified in a study of T cells in narcolepsy. Looking at the study overall: Donors had narcolepsy type 1 or type 2, or were healthy controls. Study-level points and caveats: Some memory CD4+ repertoires had no autoreactive clone sequences. Autoreactive HCRT-specific and TRIB2-specific clonotypes were marked in same-patient CSF-versus-blood CD4+ comparisons. Healthy controls reportedly lacked the autoreactive clonotypes serially found in patients' blood.

Generated by immunoSEQ multiplex PCR, the TCRdb table keeps only in-frame clones and is missing some. This sample has tens of thousands of clones, with approximately 90% found just once. Trimming cost V 2 bases and J 6 bases; bases outside gene matches: 6. CDR3 length: 15 residues. Germline assignment: CDR1 SGHAT and CDR2 FQNNGV. Turning to this clone: Its specificity is unknown.

Input material: CD45RA- memory CD4+ T cells from PBMCs. The receptor comes from a human donor with narcolepsy. This chain uses TRBV11-2 with TRBJ2-1; TRBD2 matches 8 bases. CDR3 amino acids: CASSLQAGVRNEQFF. For the CDR3, the DNA is TGTGCCAGCAGCTTACAAGCGGGAGTACGCAATGAGCAGTTCTTC.